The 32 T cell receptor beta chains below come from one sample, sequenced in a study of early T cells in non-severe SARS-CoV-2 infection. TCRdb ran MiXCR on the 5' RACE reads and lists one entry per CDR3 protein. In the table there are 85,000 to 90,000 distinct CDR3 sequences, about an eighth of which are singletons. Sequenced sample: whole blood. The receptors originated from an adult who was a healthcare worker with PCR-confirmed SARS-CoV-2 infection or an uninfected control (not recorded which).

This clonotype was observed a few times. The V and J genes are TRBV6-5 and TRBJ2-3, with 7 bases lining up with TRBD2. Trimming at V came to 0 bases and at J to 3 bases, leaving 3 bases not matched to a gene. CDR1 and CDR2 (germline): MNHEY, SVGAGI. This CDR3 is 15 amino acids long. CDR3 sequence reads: CASSYSAGVTDTQYF. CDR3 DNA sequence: TGTGCCAGCAGTTACTCGGCGGGAGTGACAGATACGCAGTATTTT.

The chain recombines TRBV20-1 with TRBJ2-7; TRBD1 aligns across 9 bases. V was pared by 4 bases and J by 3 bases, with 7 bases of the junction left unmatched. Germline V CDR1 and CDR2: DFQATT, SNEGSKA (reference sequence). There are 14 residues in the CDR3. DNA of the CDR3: TGCAGTGCTAATAAGGGACAGGGAAACTACGAGCAGTACTTC. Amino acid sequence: CSANKGQGNYEQYF.

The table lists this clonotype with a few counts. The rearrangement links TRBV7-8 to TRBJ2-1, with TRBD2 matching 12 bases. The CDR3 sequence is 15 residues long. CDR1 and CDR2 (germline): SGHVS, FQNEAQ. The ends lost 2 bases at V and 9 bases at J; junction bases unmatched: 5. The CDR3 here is CASSLLAGGPGEQFF. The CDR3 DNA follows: TGTGCCAGCAGCTTACTAGCGGGAGGGCCGGGTGAGCAGTTCTTC.

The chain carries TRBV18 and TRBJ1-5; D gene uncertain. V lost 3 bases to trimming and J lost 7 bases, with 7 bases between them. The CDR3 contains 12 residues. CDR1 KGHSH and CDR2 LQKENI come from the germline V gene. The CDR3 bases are TGTGCCAGCTCACCCGAATCACAGCCCCAGCATTTT. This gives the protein CASSPESQPQHF.

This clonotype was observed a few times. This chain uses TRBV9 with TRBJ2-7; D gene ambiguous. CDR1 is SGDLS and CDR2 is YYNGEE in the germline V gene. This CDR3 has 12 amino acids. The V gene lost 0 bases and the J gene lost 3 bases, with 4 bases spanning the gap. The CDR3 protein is CASSVDGYEQYF. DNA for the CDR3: TGTGCCAGCAGCGTAGATGGCTACGAGCAGTACTTC.

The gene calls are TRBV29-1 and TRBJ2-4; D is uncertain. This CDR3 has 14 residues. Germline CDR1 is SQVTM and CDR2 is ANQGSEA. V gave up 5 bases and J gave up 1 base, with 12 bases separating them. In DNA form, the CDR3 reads TGCAGCGTTACCAGCATGGAGGCCAAAAACATTCAGTACTTC. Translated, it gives CSVTSMEAKNIQYF.

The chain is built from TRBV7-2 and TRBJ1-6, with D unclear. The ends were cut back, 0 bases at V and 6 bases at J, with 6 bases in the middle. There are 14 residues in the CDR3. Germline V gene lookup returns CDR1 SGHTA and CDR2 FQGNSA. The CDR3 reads CASSLATRNSPLHF. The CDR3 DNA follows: TGTGCCAGCAGCTTAGCTACCCGTAATTCACCCCTCCACTTT.

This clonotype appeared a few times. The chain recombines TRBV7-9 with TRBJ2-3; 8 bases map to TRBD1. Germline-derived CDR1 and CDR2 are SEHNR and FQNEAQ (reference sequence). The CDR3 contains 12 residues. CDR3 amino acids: CAQTGETDTQYF. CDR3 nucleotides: TGTGCGCAGACAGGGGAGACAGATACGCAGTATTTT. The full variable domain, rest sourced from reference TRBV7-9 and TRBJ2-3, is DTGVSQNPRHKITKRGQNVTFRCDPISEHNRLYWYRQTLGQGPEFLTYFQNEAQLEKSRLLSDRFSAERPKGSFSTLEIQRTEQGDSAMYLCAQTGETDTQYFGPGTRLTVL.

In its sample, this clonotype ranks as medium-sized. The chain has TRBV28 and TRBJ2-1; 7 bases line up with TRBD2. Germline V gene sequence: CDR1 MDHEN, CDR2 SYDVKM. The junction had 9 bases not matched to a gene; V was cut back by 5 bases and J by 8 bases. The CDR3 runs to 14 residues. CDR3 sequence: CASSETGTIDEQFF. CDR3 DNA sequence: TGTGCCAGCAGTGAAACCGGGACTATTGATGAGCAGTTCTTC.

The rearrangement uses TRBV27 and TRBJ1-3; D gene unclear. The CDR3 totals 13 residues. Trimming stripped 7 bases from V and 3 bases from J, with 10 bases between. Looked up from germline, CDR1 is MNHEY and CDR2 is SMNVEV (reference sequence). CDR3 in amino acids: CASKSGLGNTIYF. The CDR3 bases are TGTGCCAGCAAGTCAGGCCTTGGAAACACCATATATTTT.

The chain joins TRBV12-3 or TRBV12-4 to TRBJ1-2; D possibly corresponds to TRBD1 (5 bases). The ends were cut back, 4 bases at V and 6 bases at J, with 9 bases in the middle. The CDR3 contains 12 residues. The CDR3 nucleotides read TGTGCCAGCAGTTCAGGGATCAATGGCTACACCTTC. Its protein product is CASSSGINGYTF.

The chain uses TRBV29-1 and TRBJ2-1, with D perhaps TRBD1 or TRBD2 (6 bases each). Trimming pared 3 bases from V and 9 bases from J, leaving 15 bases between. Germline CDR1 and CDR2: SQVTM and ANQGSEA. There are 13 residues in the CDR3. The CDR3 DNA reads TGCAGCGTTGAGTTTTCGGGGGCGGGTGAGCAGTTCTTC. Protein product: CSVEFSGAGEQFF.

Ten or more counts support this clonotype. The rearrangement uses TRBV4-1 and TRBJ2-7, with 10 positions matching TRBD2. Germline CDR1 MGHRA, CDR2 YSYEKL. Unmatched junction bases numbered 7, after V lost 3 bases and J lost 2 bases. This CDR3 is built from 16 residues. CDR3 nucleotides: TGCGCCAGCAGCCAGTTAGGACTAGCGGAGACCTACGAGCAGTACTTC. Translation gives CASSQLGLAETYEQYF.

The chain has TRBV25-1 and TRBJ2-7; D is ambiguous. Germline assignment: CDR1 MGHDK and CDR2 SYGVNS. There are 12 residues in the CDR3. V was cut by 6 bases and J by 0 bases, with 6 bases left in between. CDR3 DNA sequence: TGTGCCAGCAGGTTGAGCTCCTACGAGCAGTACTTC. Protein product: CASRLSSYEQYF.

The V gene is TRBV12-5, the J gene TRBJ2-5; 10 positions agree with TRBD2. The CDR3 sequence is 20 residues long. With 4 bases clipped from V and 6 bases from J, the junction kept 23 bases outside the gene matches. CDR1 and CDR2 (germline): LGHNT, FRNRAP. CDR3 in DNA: TGTGCTAGTGGTTCGACCACTACTAGCGGGGAAACCCTCAGGGTGAAGACCCAGTACTTC. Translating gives CASGSTTTSGETLRVKTQYF.

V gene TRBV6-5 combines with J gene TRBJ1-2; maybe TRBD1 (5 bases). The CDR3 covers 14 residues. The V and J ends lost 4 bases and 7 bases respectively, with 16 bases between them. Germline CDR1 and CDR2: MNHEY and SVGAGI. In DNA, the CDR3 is TGTGCCAGCAGTTTGTCAGGGATAGGAGGTGGCTACACCTTC. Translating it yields CASSLSGIGGGYTF.

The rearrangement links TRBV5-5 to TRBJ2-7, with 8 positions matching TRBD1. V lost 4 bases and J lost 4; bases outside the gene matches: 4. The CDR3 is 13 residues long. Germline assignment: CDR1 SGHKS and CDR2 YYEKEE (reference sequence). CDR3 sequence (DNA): TGTGCCAGCAGCCCGGGACAGGATTACGAGCAGTACTTC. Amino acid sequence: CASSPGQDYEQYF.

The CDR3 sequence is CASSQETTGGSNQPQHF. As DNA, the CDR3 is TGCGCCAGCAGCCAAGAAACCACAGGGGGTAGCAATCAGCCCCAGCATTTT. V gene TRBV4-1 combines with J gene TRBJ1-5; 8 nucleotides align to TRBD1. V lost 0 bases to trimming and J lost 0 bases; unmatched junction nucleotides: 4. CDR3 length: 17 residues. Germline V gene data show CDR1 as MGHRA and CDR2 as YSYEKL.

The CDR3: CASTQGNNQPQHF. For the CDR3, the DNA is TGTGCCAGTACCCAGGGTAACAATCAGCCCCAGCATTTT. V gene TRBV19 combines with J gene TRBJ1-5, with D perhaps TRBD1 (5 bases). Looked up from germline, CDR1 is LNHDA and CDR2 is SQIVND (reference sequence). The length of the CDR3 is 13 residues. V lost 7 bases and J lost 3, with 10 bases in between.

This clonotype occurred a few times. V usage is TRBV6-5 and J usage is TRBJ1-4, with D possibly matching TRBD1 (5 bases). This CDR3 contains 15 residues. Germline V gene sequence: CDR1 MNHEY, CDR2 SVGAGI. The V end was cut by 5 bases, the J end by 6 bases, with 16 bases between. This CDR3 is CASSRLGHFDEKLFF. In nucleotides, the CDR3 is TGTGCCAGCAGTCGCCTGGGGCACTTCGATGAAAAACTGTTTTTT.

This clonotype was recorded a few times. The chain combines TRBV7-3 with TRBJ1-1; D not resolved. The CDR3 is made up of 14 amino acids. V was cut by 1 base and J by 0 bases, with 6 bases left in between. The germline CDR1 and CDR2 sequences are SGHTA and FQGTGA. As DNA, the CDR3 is TGTGCCAGCAGCTTAATGCAGCTGAACACTGAAGCTTTCTTT. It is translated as CASSLMQLNTEAFF.

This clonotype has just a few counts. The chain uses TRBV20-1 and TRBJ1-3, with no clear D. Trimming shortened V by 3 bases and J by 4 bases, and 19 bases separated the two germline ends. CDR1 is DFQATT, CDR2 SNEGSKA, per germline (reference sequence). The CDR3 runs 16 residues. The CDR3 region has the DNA TGCAGTGCTAGGCTGGCGGCCATAAGCTCCGGAAACACCATATATTTT. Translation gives CSARLAAISSGNTIYF.

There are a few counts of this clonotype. CDR3 in DNA: TGCGCCAGCAGCTTGAGAGGGGACGGCTACACCTTC. It encodes CASSLRGDGYTF. The V gene is TRBV5-1, the J gene TRBJ1-2, with a possible D match to TRBD1 (5 bases). Trimming left V 1 base short and J 8 bases short, with 9 bases between. The CDR3 is made up of 12 amino acids. Germline V lookup: CDR1 SGHRS, CDR2 YFSETQ. The complete variable domain, with remaining parts taken from reference TRBV5-1 and TRBJ1-2, reads KAGVTQTPRYLIKTRGQQVTLSCSPISGHRSVSWYQQTPGQGLQFLFEYFSETQRNKGNFPGRFSGRQFSNSRSEMNVSTLELGDSALYLCASSLRGDGYTFGSGTRLTVV.

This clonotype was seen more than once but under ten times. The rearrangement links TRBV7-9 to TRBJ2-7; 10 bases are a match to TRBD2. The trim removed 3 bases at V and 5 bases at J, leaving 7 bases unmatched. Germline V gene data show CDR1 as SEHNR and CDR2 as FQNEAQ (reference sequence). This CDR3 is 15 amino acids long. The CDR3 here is CASSLGSGRVDEQYF. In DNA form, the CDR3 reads TGTGCCAGCAGCTTGGGGAGCGGGAGGGTAGACGAGCAGTACTTC.

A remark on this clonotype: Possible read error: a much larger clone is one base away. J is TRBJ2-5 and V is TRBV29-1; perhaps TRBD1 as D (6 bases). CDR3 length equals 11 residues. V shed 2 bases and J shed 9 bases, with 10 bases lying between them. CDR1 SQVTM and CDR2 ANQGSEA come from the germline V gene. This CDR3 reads CSVEMPGAQYF. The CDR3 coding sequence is TGCAGCGTTGAAATGCCAGGGGCCCAGTACTTC.

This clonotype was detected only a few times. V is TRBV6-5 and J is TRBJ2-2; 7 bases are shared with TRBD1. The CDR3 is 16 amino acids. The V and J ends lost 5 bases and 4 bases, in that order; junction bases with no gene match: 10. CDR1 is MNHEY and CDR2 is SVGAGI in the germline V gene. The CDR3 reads CASSKRQGGGTGELFF. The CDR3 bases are TGTGCCAGCAGTAAAAGACAGGGTGGCGGCACCGGGGAGCTGTTTTTT.

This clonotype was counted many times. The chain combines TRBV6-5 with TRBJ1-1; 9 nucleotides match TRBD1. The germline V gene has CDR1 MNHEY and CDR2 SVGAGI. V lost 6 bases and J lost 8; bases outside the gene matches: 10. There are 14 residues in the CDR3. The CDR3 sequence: CASSPGQGRGEAFF. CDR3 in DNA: TGTGCCAGCAGCCCCGGACAGGGGCGGGGGGAAGCTTTCTTT.

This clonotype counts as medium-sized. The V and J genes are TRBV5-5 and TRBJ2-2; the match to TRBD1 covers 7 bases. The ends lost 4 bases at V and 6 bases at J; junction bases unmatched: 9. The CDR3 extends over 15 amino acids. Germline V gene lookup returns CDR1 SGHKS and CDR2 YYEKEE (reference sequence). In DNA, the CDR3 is TGTGCCAGCAGCGGCGCTCAACAGGGGCCCGGGGAGCTGTTTTTT. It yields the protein CASSGAQQGPGELFF.

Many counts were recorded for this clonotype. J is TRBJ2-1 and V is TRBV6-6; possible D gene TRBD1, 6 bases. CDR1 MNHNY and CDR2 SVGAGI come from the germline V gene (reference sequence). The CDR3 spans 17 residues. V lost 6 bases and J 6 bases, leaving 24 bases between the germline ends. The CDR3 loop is CASRSSDSLGASNEQFF. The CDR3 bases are TGTGCCAGCAGATCGTCCGACTCCTTGGGGGCTAGCAATGAGCAGTTCTTC.

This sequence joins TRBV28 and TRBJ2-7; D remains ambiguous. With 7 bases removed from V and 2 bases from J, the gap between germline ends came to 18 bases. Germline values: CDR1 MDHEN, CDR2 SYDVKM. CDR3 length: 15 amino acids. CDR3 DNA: TGTGCCAGCACCTCGGGCACCCAGCTACCCTACGAGCAGTACTTC. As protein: CASTSGTQLPYEQYF.

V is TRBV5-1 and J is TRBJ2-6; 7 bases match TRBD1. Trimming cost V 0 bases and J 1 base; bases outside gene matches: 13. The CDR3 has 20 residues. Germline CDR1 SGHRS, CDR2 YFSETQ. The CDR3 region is CASSLERGRIEGSGANVLTF. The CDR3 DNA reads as TGCGCCAGCAGCTTGGAAAGGGGGCGCATTGAAGGGTCTGGGGCCAACGTCCTGACTTTC.

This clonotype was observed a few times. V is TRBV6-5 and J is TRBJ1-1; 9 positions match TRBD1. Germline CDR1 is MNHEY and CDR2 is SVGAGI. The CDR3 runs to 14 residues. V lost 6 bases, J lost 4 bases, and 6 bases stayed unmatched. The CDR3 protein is CASSRDRVGTEAFF. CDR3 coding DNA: TGTGCCAGCAGCCGGGACAGGGTAGGCACTGAAGCTTTCTTT.